This entry lists 5 T cell receptor beta chains sequenced from one sample in a study of CD8 T cells in Susac syndrome. The RNA input was roughly 0.45 to 1 ug, and it was reverse transcribed with random hexamers. TCRdb re-derived calls from the immunoSEQ multiplex PCR reads in MiXCR, one entry per CDR3 protein. The sample yields about 190,000 distinct CDR3 sequences, approximately 95% seen once. The sample consisted of CD8+ T cells from PBMCs. Receptors originate from a human donor with Susac syndrome.

The chain employs TRBV30 and TRBJ2-3; D is undetermined. CDR3 length: 13 amino acids. Trimming pared 2 bases from V and 2 bases from J, leaving 8 bases between. Germline CDR1 reads GTSNPN; CDR2 reads SVGIG (reference sequence). The CDR3 region has the DNA TGTGCCTGGAGTTCTATTAACACAGATACGCAGTATTTT. Translated: CAWSSINTDTQYF.

The chain links TRBV29-1 to TRBJ1-5; D might be TRBD1 (5 bases). This CDR3 comprises 14 residues. The V gene lost 3 bases and the J gene lost 0 bases, with 9 bases spanning the gap. Germline CDR1 is SQVTM and CDR2 is ANQGSEA. CDR3 loop: CSVDRVYSNQPQHF. The CDR3 DNA reads TGCAGCGTTGACAGGGTGTATAGCAATCAGCCCCAGCATTTT.

The chain's CDR3 is CATSSPTSGNSYEQYF. The CDR3 DNA is TGTGCCACCAGCTCACCGACTAGCGGGAATTCCTACGAGCAGTACTTC. V and J are TRBV15 and TRBJ2-7, with 11 positions matching TRBD2. With 5 bases clipped from V and 1 base from J, the junction kept 7 bases outside the gene matches. The germline CDR1 and CDR2 sequences are LNHNV and YYDKDF (reference sequence). The CDR3 is made up of 16 amino acids.

The chain has TRBV5-1 and TRBJ2-1; 9 nucleotides agree with TRBD2. CDR1 SGHRS and CDR2 YFSETQ come from the germline V gene. The ends lost 1 base at V and 7 bases at J; junction bases unmatched: 9. The CDR3 loop spans 16 amino acids. In DNA, the CDR3 is TGCGCCAGCAGCTTGAGTGTATCCCTAGCGGGGAATGAGCAGTTCTTC. Amino acid sequence: CASSLSVSLAGNEQFF.

V is TRBV6-1 and J is TRBJ1-1; 8 bases match TRBD1. The J segment lost 1 base and the V segment lost 6 bases, leaving 13 bases of the junction unmatched. The CDR3 has 17 amino acids. Germline CDR1 MNHNS, CDR2 SASEGT. The CDR3 protein is CASSPDQGASGNTEAFF. The CDR3 nucleotides are TGTGCCAGCAGCCCGGACCAGGGGGCTAGTGGGAACACTGAAGCTTTCTTT.